These T cell receptor beta chains were read from a single sample in a study of HIV-infected children after antiretroviral therapy interruption. Each CDR3 protein gets one entry after TCRdb re-called the 3' RACE reads with MiXCR. The sample has about 89,000 distinct CDR3 sequences; 5.5% to 8.5% are singletons. The sequences come from CD45RA+ CD4+ T cells from PBMCs, pooled from several time points, collected from a donor given antiretroviral therapy, either interrupted or continuous. These receptors originate from a pool of human donors with HIV. Both conserved end residues are part of each CDR3. A D gene is named only where the DNA matches it firmly. Clone size is shown for a subset of rows, as once, few, many or a class of expanded clone.

abundance | d_gene | j_gene | v_gene | CDR3aa | CDR3nt
many | TRBD1 | TRBJ2-3 | TRBV6-6 | CASTIRDSHTDTQYF | TGTGCCAGCACGATCCGGGACAGTCACACAGATACGCAGTATTTT
many | . | TRBJ2-7 | TRBV7-6 | CASSLDRSSYEQYF | TGTGCCAGCAGCTTAGACAGGTCCTCCTACGAGCAGTACTTC
many | . | TRBJ2-7 | TRBV9 | CASSPSPGTVFYEQYF | TGTGCCAGCAGCCCGTCACCCGGGACGGTTTTCTACGAGCAGTACTTC
many | . | TRBJ2-6 | TRBV6-5 | CASSIFQGNKVILTF | TGTGCCAGCAGTATCTTCCAGGGGAATAAGGTCATCCTGACTTTC
many | . | TRBJ1-5 | TRBV20-1 | CSARDRRGSNQPQHF | TGCAGTGCTAGAGATCGCAGGGGCTCCAATCAGCCCCAGCATTTT
many | . | TRBJ1-2 | TRBV18 | CASSPDRVNYGYTF | TGTGCCAGCTCACCGGACAGAGTCAACTATGGCTACACCTTC
many | . | TRBJ2-7 | TRBV5-1 | CASSFSSGSYEQYF | TGCGCCAGCAGCTTTTCTTCGGGGAGCTACGAGCAGTACTTC
many | . | TRBJ2-6 | TRBV14 | CASSQDLGHFSGANVLTF | TGTGCCAGCAGCCAAGATCTGGGCCACTTCTCCGGGGCCAACGTCCTGACTTTC
many | TRBD1 | TRBJ1-2 | TRBV28 | CASSSQGQGNGYTF | TGTGCCAGCAGTTCTCAGGGACAGGGCAATGGCTACACCTTC
many | TRBD2 | TRBJ2-1 | TRBV15 | CATSRDLGTSAYNEQFF | TGTGCCACCAGCAGAGATCTCGGGACTAGTGCATACAATGAGCAGTTCTTC
many | . | TRBJ2-2 | TRBV6-4 | CASRRTENTGELFF | TGTGCCAGCCGTCGGACAGAGAACACCGGGGAGCTGTTTTTT
. | TRBD1 | TRBJ2-1 | TRBV20-1 | CSAWGEQGWDEQFF | TGCAGTGCTTGGGGTGAACAGGGGTGGGATGAGCAGTTCTTC
few | TRBD2 | TRBJ2-7 | TRBV7-3 | CASSSARTWGGKDYEQYF | TGTGCCAGCAGCTCCGCTAGAACTTGGGGGGGTAAAGACTACGAGCAGTACTTC
many | TRBD2 | TRBJ2-5 | TRBV2 | CATRLAGETQYF | TGTGCCACCAGACTAGCGGGAGAGACCCAGTACTTC
many | . | TRBJ2-1 | TRBV25-1 | CASRDTGRSNEQFF | TGTGCCAGCAGGGATACGGGAAGGAGCAATGAGCAGTTCTTC
. | . | TRBJ2-4 | TRBV3-1 | CASSHSGFFQYF | TGTGCCAGCAGCCATTCCGGCTTCTTTCAGTACTTC
many | . | TRBJ2-5 | TRBV24-1 | CATSGAGQETQYF | TGTGCCACCAGTGGGGCAGGACAAGAGACCCAGTACTTC
many | . | TRBJ1-2 | TRBV12-3/TRBV12-4 | CASRRDDNYGYTF | TGTGCCAGCAGACGGGACGACAACTATGGCTACACCTTC
many | TRBD1 | TRBJ1-1 | TRBV10-1 | CASSDGQGTWNTEAFF | TGCGCCAGCAGTGACGGACAGGGTACTTGGAACACTGAAGCTTTCTTT
few | TRBD1 | TRBJ2-7 | TRBV5-1 | CASSFTSDLTGSYEQYF | TGCGCCAGCAGCTTCACCTCTGACTTGACAGGGTCTTACGAGCAGTACTTC
many | . | TRBJ2-3 | TRBV10-3 | CAIRAGSVTDTQYF | TGTGCCATCAGGGCGGGGTCCGTCACAGATACGCAGTATTTT
many | TRBD1 | TRBJ2-5 | TRBV2 | CASTEDLGQDTKVETQYF | TGTGCCAGCACCGAAGATTTAGGACAGGACACAAAAGTGGAGACCCAGTACTTC
many | . | TRBJ2-1 | TRBV28 | CASSFGRLNEQFF | TGTGCCAGCAGTTTCGGTCGACTCAATGAGCAGTTCTTC